The rows below give T cell receptor beta chains drawn from one sample of a study of OX40 agonist ivuxolimab in advanced cancers. Sequenced by immunoSEQ multiplex PCR; TCRdb stores in-frame clones only, minus some. The sample has around 46,000 clones, 90% to 95% seen once. This specimen was CD4+ or CD8+ T cells sorted from blood, taken in a trial of the OX40 agonist ivuxolimab. These receptors all come from an adult with an advanced solid tumor such as melanoma, head and neck, liver or kidney cancer. CDR3s include the opening cysteine and the closing phenylalanine or tryptophan. Each record gives: V gene, D gene, J gene, clone size, CDR3 protein, CDR3 DNA. D genes are given only for firm matches. The size of a clone is reported for some rows only, either as once, few or many, or as a class for expanded clones.

>TRBV14|TRBD2|TRBJ2-5|.
CASSQGPGASGAETQYF
TGTGCCAGCAGCCAAGGCCCTGGGGCTAGCGGGGCAGAGACCCAGTACTTC
>TRBV4-1|.|TRBJ1-4|.
CASSPPGQPNEKLFF
TGCGCCAGCAGCCCTCCCGGACAGCCTAATGAAAAACTGTTTTTT
>TRBV14|.|TRBJ1-1|.
CASSPGASPEAFF
TGTGCCAGCAGCCCAGGGGCGTCTCCCGAAGCTTTCTTT
>TRBV19|TRBD2|TRBJ2-1|.
CASSPGGGNEQFF
TGTGCCAGTAGCCCCGGGGGGGGCAATGAGCAGTTCTTC
>TRBV11-2|.|TRBJ2-7|.
CASSPFGGADEQYF
TGTGCCAGCAGTCCCTTTGGGGGGGCGGACGAGCAGTACTTC
>TRBV2|.|TRBJ2-2|few
CASSGGQIQPGELFF
TGTGCCAGCAGTGGGGGACAAATACAGCCCGGGGAGCTGTTTTTT
>TRBV9|.|TRBJ2-1|.
CASSGGGRAYNEQFF
TGTGCCAGCAGCGGAGGAGGCAGGGCTTACAATGAGCAGTTCTTC
>TRBV9|.|TRBJ2-1|.
CASSVGPKIHAGAQFRQFF
TGTGCCAGCAGCGTAGGCCCCAAGATACACGCGGGGGCCCAGTTTCGGCAGTTCTTC
>TRBV11-2|.|TRBJ2-3|.
CASSVGRNGPDTQYF
TGTGCCAGCAGCGTAGGGCGCAACGGGCCAGATACGCAGTATTTT
>TRBV5-4|.|TRBJ2-3|.
CASSLARARPSDTQYF
TGTGCCAGCAGCTTGGCAAGGGCGAGGCCCTCAGATACGCAGTATTTT
>TRBV12-2|.|TRBJ2-5|.
CATETQYF
TGTGCAACGGAGACCCAGTACTTC
>TRBV7-3|.|TRBJ1-1|.
CASSLWGNTEAFF
TGTGCCAGCAGCCTATGGGGGAACACTGAAGCTTTCTTT
>TRBV6-1|.|TRBJ2-7|.
CASSDGRTYEQYF
TGTGCCAGCAGTGACGGCAGGACCTACGAGCAGTACTTC
>TRBV29-1|TRBD1|TRBJ1-1|.
CSVRTGSKNTEAFF
TGCAGCGTCCGGACAGGGTCAAAGAACACTGAAGCTTTCTTT
>TRBV7-8|.|TRBJ2-2|.
CASSLVLHVGTGGELFF
TGTGCCAGCAGCTTAGTACTCCACGTGGGGACGGGCGGGGAGCTGTTTTTT
>TRBV4-2|TRBD1|TRBJ1-1|.
CASSPPPAGGWGTEAFF
TGTGCCAGCAGCCCCCCTCCGGCAGGGGGCTGGGGCACTGAAGCTTTCTTT